The clone carrying this T cell receptor (beta chain) showed up many times. As yet, its antigen is unknown. Germline V CDR1 and CDR2: SGHTA, FQGNSA. V shed 6 bases and J shed 7 bases, with 18 bases lying between them. The CDR3 extends over 14 amino acids. This specimen belongs to a study of T-cell reconstitution after alpha-beta-depleted transplantation in children. The study, taken as a whole, reports: Diversity and T-cell counts at one year after transplant derived mostly from new T cells. From surviving recipient T cells and thymic progenitors came the high day-60 TCRbeta diversity observed in some patients.

Preparation of the TCRbeta library involved a method that used unique molecular identifiers. TCRdb ran MiXCR on the PCR reads and lists one entry per CDR3 protein. This sample yields approximately 300,000 distinct CDR3 sequences, of which 10% are seen a single time; roughly 7% belongs to the top ten. The V gene is TRBV7-2, the J gene TRBJ1-1; D may be TRBD1 (5 bases). The source of this sequence is a boy less than two years old with acute myeloid leukemia, due to receive a stem cell transplant. The source was PBMCs, collected before TCRalphabeta/CD19-depleted stem cell transplant. In DNA form, the CDR3 reads TGTGCCAGCAGATCAGAGTTCAGGGAGGATGAAGCTTTCTTT. It is translated as CASRSEFREDEAFF.